This TCR beta chain comes out of a study of Graves' ophthalmopathy and Graves' hyperthyroidism. Germline CDR1 and CDR2: LGHNA and YNFKEQ. V was clipped by 4 bases and J by 6 bases, with 13 bases between them. The CDR3 totals 13 residues. RNA transcripts served as template for amplifying TCR beta CDR3 sequences. Following a first-round RT-PCR that used HTBI primers, a second-round multiplex PCR was carried out. From the multiplex PCR reads, TCRdb called clonotypes with MiXCR, one entry per CDR3 protein. The data contain around 1.1 million distinct CDR3 sequences, about 40% of them singletons. The receptor was isolated from an adult man with Graves' hyperthyroidism. Material for sequencing was peripheral blood or thyroid tissue (not recorded which). The chain couples TRBV4-2 to TRBJ2-7; D is ambiguous. The CDR3 DNA is TGTGCCAGCAGCCCCGGAGTACGTTCCGAGCAGTACTTC. It codes for CASSPGVRSEQYF.